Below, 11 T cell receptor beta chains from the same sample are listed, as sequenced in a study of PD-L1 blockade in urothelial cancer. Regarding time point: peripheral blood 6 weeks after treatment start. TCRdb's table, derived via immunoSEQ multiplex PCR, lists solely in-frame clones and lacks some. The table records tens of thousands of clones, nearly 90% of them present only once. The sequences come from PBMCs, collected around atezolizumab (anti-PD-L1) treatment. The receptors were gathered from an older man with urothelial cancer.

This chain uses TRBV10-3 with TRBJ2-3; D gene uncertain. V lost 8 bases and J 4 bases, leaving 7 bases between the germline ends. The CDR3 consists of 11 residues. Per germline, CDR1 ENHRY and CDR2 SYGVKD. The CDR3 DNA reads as TGTGCCATCCTCCGGGCAGATACGCAGTATTTT. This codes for CAILRADTQYF.

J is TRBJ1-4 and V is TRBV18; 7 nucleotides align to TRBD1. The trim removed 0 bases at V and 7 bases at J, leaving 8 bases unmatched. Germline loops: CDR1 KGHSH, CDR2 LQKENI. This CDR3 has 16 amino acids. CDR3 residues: CASSPPSVAGGEKLFF. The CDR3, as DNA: TGTGCCAGCTCACCACCATCTGTGGCAGGGGGTGAAAAACTGTTTTTT.

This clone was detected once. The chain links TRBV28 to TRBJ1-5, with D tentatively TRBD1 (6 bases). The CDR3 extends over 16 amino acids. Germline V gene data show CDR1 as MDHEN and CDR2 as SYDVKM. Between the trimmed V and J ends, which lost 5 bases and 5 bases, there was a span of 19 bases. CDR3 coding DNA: TGTGCCAGCAGTCCGGCCATGACAGGCCTCTATCAGCCCCAGCATTTT. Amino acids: CASSPAMTGLYQPQHF.

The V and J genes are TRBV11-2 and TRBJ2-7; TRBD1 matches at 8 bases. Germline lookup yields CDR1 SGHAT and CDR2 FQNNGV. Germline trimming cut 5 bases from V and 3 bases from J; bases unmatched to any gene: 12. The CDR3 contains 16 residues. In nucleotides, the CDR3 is TGTGCCAGCAGCCAGGGGGCTACGGGGGCAGACTACGAGCAGTACTTC. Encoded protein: CASSQGATGADYEQYF.

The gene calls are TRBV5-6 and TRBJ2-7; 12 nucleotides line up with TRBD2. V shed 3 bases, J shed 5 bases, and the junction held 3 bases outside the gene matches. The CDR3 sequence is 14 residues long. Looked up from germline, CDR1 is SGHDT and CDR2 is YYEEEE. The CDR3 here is CASSWTSGTHEQYF. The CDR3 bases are TGTGCCAGCAGCTGGACTAGCGGGACCCACGAGCAGTACTTC.

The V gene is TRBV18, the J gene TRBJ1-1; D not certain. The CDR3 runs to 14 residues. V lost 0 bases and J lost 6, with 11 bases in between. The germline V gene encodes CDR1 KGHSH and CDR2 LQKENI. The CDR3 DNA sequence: TGTGCCAGCTCACCACCGTTGACACTCTCTGAAGCTTTCTTT. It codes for CASSPPLTLSEAFF.

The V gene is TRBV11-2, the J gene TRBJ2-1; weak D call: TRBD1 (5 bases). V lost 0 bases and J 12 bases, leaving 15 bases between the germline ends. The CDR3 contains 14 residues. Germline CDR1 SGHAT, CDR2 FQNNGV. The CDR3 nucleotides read TGTGCCAGCAGCTTAGATCTGTTAGGGGAAAGGCAGTTCTTC. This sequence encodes CASSLDLLGERQFF.

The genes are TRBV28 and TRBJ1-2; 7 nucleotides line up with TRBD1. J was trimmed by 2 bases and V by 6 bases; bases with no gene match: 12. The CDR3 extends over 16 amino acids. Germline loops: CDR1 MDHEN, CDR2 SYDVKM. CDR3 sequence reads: CASRQLSGTANYGYTF. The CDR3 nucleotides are TGTGCCAGCAGACAACTTTCCGGGACAGCAAACTATGGCTACACCTTC.

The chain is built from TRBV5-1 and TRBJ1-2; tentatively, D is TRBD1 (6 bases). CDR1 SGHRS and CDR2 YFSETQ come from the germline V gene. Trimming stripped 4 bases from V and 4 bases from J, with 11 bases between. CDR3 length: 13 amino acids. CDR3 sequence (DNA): TGCGCCAGCAGCCTCGGACAGTCCTATGGCTACACCTTC. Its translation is CASSLGQSYGYTF.

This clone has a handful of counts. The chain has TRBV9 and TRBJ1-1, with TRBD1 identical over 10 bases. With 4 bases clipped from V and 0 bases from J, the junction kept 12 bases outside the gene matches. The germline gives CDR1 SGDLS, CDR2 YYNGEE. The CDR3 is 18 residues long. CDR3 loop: CASSQRPGQGSMNTEAFF. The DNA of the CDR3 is TGTGCCAGCAGCCAGCGACCGGGACAGGGGTCAATGAACACTGAAGCTTTCTTT.

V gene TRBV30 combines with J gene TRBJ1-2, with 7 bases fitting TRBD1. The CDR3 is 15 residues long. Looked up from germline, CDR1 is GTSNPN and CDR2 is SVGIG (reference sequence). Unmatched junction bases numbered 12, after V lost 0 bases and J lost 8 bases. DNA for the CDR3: TGTGCCTGGAGTGTACTGAGAGGGGGCATAGGGGGCTACACCTTC. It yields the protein CAWSVLRGGIGGYTF.